This T cell receptor beta chain was profiled in a study of T cells after posttransplantation cyclophosphamide. Between the trimmed V and J ends, which lost 0 bases and 6 bases, there was a span of 11 bases. The germline CDR1 and CDR2 sequences are MDHEN and SYDVKM. The CDR3 is 14 residues long. Data came from immunoSEQ multiplex PCR; TCRdb stores just in-frame clones and leaves some out. The sample has about 34,000 clones, none seen only once. This clone came up many times. Its matching antigen is unknown. This related bone marrow graft donor gave peripheral blood on the day of marrow donation. Study-wide points: Blood and skin or GI T cell repertoires showed limited TRB overlap. Later blood repertoires were often dominated by clones from the donor CD8+ memory compartment. Recipient CMV seropositivity and CMV reactivation strongly tracked TRB clonality.

The source of this sequence is a woman aged 45 to 65 in good health and a related stem cell transplant donor. Input material: PBMCs. This chain links TRBV28 with TRBJ1-1; TRBD1 is a possible D gene (5 bases). The CDR3 DNA follows: TGTGCCAGCAGTTTATGGACAGAACCTCCTGAAGCTTTCTTT. This sequence encodes CASSLWTEPPEAFF. Combining the CDR3 with reference TRBV28 and TRBJ1-1 gives the whole variable domain DVKVTQSSRYLVKRTGEKVFLECVQDMDHENMFWYRQDPGLGLRLIYFSYDVKMKEKGDIPEGYSVSREKKERFSLILESASTNQTSMYLCASSLWTEPPEAFFGQGTRLTVV.